What follows are 20 T cell receptor beta chains derived from one specimen sequenced in a study of chemoradiotherapy in HPV16-positive cancers. Only in-frame clones appear in the TCRdb table, and some are missing; sequencing was by immunoSEQ multiplex PCR. The sample consists of about 5,000 clones, approximately 93% of them appearing once. The specimen was collected from a patient who underwent chemoradiotherapy. These receptor sequences come from a human donor with HPV-associated anogenital cancer.

CDR3 bases: TGTGCCACCAGCTCCCGGACAGGGACGAACACTGAAGCTTTCTTT. This gives the protein CATSSRTGTNTEAFF. The rearrangement links TRBV15 to TRBJ1-1, with 8 bases matching TRBD1. There are 15 residues in the CDR3. Losses at the gene ends were 5 bases for V and 1 base for J; bases not matched to a gene: 6. Germline CDR1 LNHNV, CDR2 YYDKDF (reference sequence).

CDR3 in DNA: TGTGCCAGCAGTGAATACACAGATACGCAGTATTTT. Residues: CASSEYTDTQYF. V and J are TRBV25-1 and TRBJ2-3; no clear D. V dropped 0 bases and J dropped 2 bases, with 0 bases sitting between them. This CDR3 contains 12 residues. Germline CDR1 is MGHDK and CDR2 is SYGVNS.

The chain has TRBV7-6 and TRBJ1-1, with unresolved D. Trimming took 5 bases from V and 10 from J, leaving 20 bases between them. In germline, CDR1 is SGHVS, CDR2 FNYEAQ. The CDR3 loop spans 14 amino acids. The CDR3 nucleotides read TGTGCCAGCAGCAAATCCGAGGACCTCCTAGGAGCTTTCTTT. As protein: CASSKSEDLLGAFF.

The rearrangement joins TRBV28 to TRBJ2-3; 8 nucleotides match TRBD2. The germline V gene has CDR1 MDHEN and CDR2 SYDVKM. The trim removed 7 bases at V and 1 base at J, leaving 7 bases unmatched. This CDR3 is built from 15 residues. This CDR3 reads CASTGRGVGTDTQYF. DNA of the CDR3: TGTGCCAGCACCGGGAGGGGGGTCGGCACAGATACGCAGTATTTT.

The rearrangement joins TRBV7-8 to TRBJ1-1; D perhaps matches TRBD1 (6 bases). CDR3 length equals 16 residues. V was shortened by 5 bases and J by 2 bases, with 18 bases between the two germline ends. In germline, CDR1 is SGHVS, CDR2 FQNEAQ. The CDR3 loop reads CASSPVMSGANTEAFF. The DNA of the CDR3 is TGTGCCAGCAGCCCGGTGATGTCGGGGGCCAACACTGAAGCTTTCTTT.

The rearrangement links TRBV4-1 to TRBJ2-7, with D possibly TRBD2 on 5 matching bases. V shed 5 bases and J shed 4 bases, with 9 bases lying between them. The CDR3 sequence is 12 residues long. Germline loops: CDR1 MGHRA, CDR2 YSYEKL. The CDR3 reads CASSERAYEQYF. Written as DNA, the CDR3 is TGCGCCAGCAGCGAGAGGGCTTACGAGCAGTACTTC.

The chain recombines TRBV6-5 with TRBJ1-2; D not resolved. This CDR3 has 11 residues. Trimming took off 6 bases at V and 9 bases at J, with 11 bases between the two ends. CDR1 and CDR2 from the germline V gene are MNHEY and SVGAGI. The CDR3 reads CASSPGFRYTF. The CDR3 bases are TGTGCCAGCAGCCCCGGGTTTCGCTACACCTTC.

The sample holds a few counts of this clone. The CDR3, as DNA: TGTGCCAGCCGAGACACTGAAGCTTTCTTT. Encoded protein: CASRDTEAFF. The chain couples TRBV6-1 to TRBJ1-1; D unresolved. CDR1 is MNHNS, CDR2 SASEGT, per germline. V lost 8 bases and J lost 3, with 4 bases in between. This CDR3 is 10 amino acids long.

The chain uses TRBV5-4 and TRBJ1-4; 9 positions agree with TRBD1. There are 15 residues in the CDR3. V shed 4 bases and J 4 bases; nucleotides not matched to a gene: 5. Looked up from germline, CDR1 is SGHNT and CDR2 is YYREEE (reference sequence). For the CDR3, the DNA is TGTGCCAGCAGCGAGAACAGGGGGCTTAATGAAAAACTGTTTTTT. Translated: CASSENRGLNEKLFF. The variable domain in full, with the rest retrieved from reference TRBV5-4 and TRBJ1-4, is ETGVTQSPTHLIKTRGQQVTLRCSSQSGHNTVSWYQQALGQGPQFIFQYYREEENGRGNFPPRFSGLQFPNYSSELNVNALELDDSALYLCASSENRGLNEKLFFGSGTQLSVL.

This clone was observed a few times. The J gene is TRBJ1-1, the V gene TRBV5-1, with D unclear. Germline loops: CDR1 SGHRS, CDR2 YFSETQ. This CDR3 spans 13 amino acids. Deletions cut 1 base from V and 4 bases from J, with 8 bases between. The DNA for the CDR3 is TGCGCCAGCAGCTTGACCAAGTCCACTGAAGCTTTCTTT. Translating it yields CASSLTKSTEAFF.

V usage is TRBV28 and J usage is TRBJ1-1, with TRBD1 matching 7 bases. The ends lost 3 bases at V and 0 bases at J; junction bases unmatched: 4. The CDR3 length is 15 residues. CDR1 and CDR2 (germline): MDHEN, SYDVKM. DNA of the CDR3: TGTGCCAGCAGTTTGCCTACAGGGGTGAACACTGAAGCTTTCTTT. This codes for CASSLPTGVNTEAFF.

This clone was recorded only once. V usage is TRBV29-1 and J usage is TRBJ2-3; 8 bases line up with TRBD2. In germline, CDR1 is SQVTM, CDR2 ANQGSEA. The CDR3 is 14 amino acids. Losses at the gene ends were 4 bases for V and 6 bases for J; bases not matched to a gene: 9. The CDR3 DNA sequence: TGCAGCGTTGGGGTCGCGGGGGGAGGGGATACGCAGTATTTT. Residues: CSVGVAGGGDTQYF.

The genes are TRBV6-1 and TRBJ2-7; a weak D match, TRBD2 (5 bases). CDR3 length equals 15 residues. The germline V and J ends were trimmed by 0 bases and 3 bases, with 12 bases remaining between them. Germline V gives CDR1 MNHNS, CDR2 SASEGT. Here the CDR3 reads CASSEAGGMGYEQYF. The DNA of the CDR3 is TGTGCCAGCAGTGAAGCCGGAGGAATGGGCTACGAGCAGTACTTC.

The table lists this clone with a few counts. V usage is TRBV4-1 and J usage is TRBJ1-2, with 12 positions matching TRBD1. With 0 bases clipped from V and 6 bases from J, the junction kept 8 bases outside the gene matches. The germline V gene has CDR1 MGHRA and CDR2 YSYEKL. This CDR3 has 17 residues. The CDR3 nucleotides read TGCGCCAGCAGCCAAGATTGGGGGACAGGGGGCGCAGATGGCTACACCTTC. Residues: CASSQDWGTGGADGYTF.

The chain uses TRBV10-3 and TRBJ2-6; D is possibly TRBD1 (5 bases). The germline V and J ends were trimmed by 0 bases and 3 bases, with 9 bases remaining between them. The CDR3 contains 16 residues. Germline V gene data show CDR1 as ENHRY and CDR2 as SYGVKD. The CDR3 DNA is TGTGCCATCAGTGAGTCTCAGGGCCTTGGGGCCAACGTCCTGACTTTC. Amino acid sequence: CAISESQGLGANVLTF.

The V call is TRBV11-2, the J call TRBJ1-2; D remains ambiguous. Per germline, CDR1 SGHAT and CDR2 FQNNGV. CDR3 length equals 14 residues. Trimming removed 1 base from V and 14 bases from J, with 20 bases in between. CDR3 DNA sequence: TGTGCCAGCAGCTTAGGAGGCGATTGGCAGCCGAGGACCTTC. Its translation is CASSLGGDWQPRTF.

This sequence joins TRBV5-4 and TRBJ2-2; possible D gene TRBD2, 6 bases. Trimming removed 5 bases at V and 4 bases at J, with 18 bases between. CDR3 length: 16 amino acids. Germline CDR1 is SGHNT and CDR2 is YYREEE (reference sequence). The CDR3 nucleotides are TGTGCCAGCAGTCGCCATGCCCGGCGGGGCACCGGGGAGCTGTTTTTT. The encoded protein is CASSRHARRGTGELFF.

The V and J genes are TRBV7-2 and TRBJ1-3; possibly TRBD1 for D (6 bases). Germline V gene data show CDR1 as SGHTA and CDR2 as FQGNSA. V lost 7 bases and J 3 bases, leaving 25 bases between the germline ends. CDR3 length equals 18 residues. CDR3 sequence reads: CASNSDRAPGVRGNTIYF. The CDR3 DNA is TGTGCCAGCAACTCTGACCGGGCACCAGGGGTGCGTGGAAACACCATATATTTT. Filled out from reference TRBV7-2 and TRBJ1-3, the complete variable domain reads GAGVSQSPSNKVTEKGKDVELRCDPISGHTALYWYRQSLGQGLEFLIYFQGNSAPDKSGLPSDRFSAERTGGSVSTLTIQRTQQEDSAVYLCASNSDRAPGVRGNTIYFGEGSWLTVV.

J is TRBJ2-7 and V is TRBV6-1, with 9 bases fitting TRBD1. Trimming at V came to 5 bases and at J to 3 bases, leaving 5 bases not matched to a gene. Per the germline V gene, CDR1 is MNHNS and CDR2 is SASEGT. The CDR3 has 14 residues. The CDR3 protein is CASSSRTGDYEQYF. Here the CDR3 DNA reads TGTGCCAGCAGTTCCCGGACAGGGGACTACGAGCAGTACTTC.

The chain carries TRBV4-2 and TRBJ2-1; 10 bases are a match to TRBD2. The CDR3 sequence is 17 residues long. The germline gives CDR1 LGHNA, CDR2 YNFKEQ. The J segment lost 0 bases and the V segment lost 1 base, leaving 3 bases of the junction unmatched. In nucleotides, the CDR3 is TGTGCCAGCAGCCAAGCCAGCGGGGGGGCCTCCTACAATGAGCAGTTCTTC. It encodes CASSQASGGASYNEQFF.